Below, 14 T cell receptor beta chains from the same sample are listed, as sequenced in a study of tumor and adjacent non-tumor tissue in lung cancer. No cell sorting was done before RNA was extracted from the tissue. TCRbeta libraries were built with three rounds of nested PCR, modified from ARM-PCR. MiXCR, run by TCRdb on the multiplex PCR reads, gives a single entry per CDR3 protein. The sample has roughly 76,000 distinct CDR3 sequences, approximately 68% seen once. The sample comprised lung tumor tissue. Source of these receptors: a woman aged 70-85 years with non-small cell lung cancer.

This chain joins TRBV6-5 and TRBJ2-2, with a tentative D call TRBD2 (5 bases). V lost 11 bases and J lost 5, with 18 bases in between. The CDR3 length is 14 residues. Germline CDR1 is MNHEY and CDR2 is SVGAGI. CDR3 coding DNA: TGTGCCGGCATCTCTCGAGGAGGTACCGGGGAGCTGTTTTTT. Amino acid sequence: CAGISRGGTGELFF.

To note about this clonotype: Given the absence of the conserved phenylalanine or tryptophan at the CDR3 end, a read error is likely. J is TRBJ2-2 and V is TRBV6-5, with D hard to call. The CDR3 is 14 amino acids. CDR1 and CDR2 (germline): MNHEY, SVGAGI. CDR3 loop: CVSSAPSGTGELFL. DNA of the CDR3: TGTGTCAGCAGTGCTCCTAGTGGTACCGGGGAGCTGTTTTTA.

V usage is TRBV28 and J usage is TRBJ1-1, with a tentative D call TRBD1 (5 bases). This CDR3 region has 12 residues. The germline gives CDR1 MDHEN, CDR2 SYDVKM. The V end lost 7 bases, the J end lost 10 bases, and 16 bases lay between the germline ends. The CDR3 nucleotides are TGTGCCAGCACTTTCCCGCGAACAGGAGCTTTCTTT. Encoded protein: CASTFPRTGAFF.

This clonotype was seen only a few times. This likely comes from a read error, as the CDR3 has no conserved phenylalanine or tryptophan at its end. The chain's CDR3 is CTSSRGSWREQFL. The CDR3 nucleotides read TGTACCAGCAGCCGCGGGAGCTGGCGTGAGCAGTTCTTA. This chain connects TRBV6-2 or TRBV6-3 to TRBJ2-1, with 7 bases fitting TRBD2. There are 13 residues in the CDR3. Germline V gene sequence: CDR1 MNHEY, CDR2 SVGEGT.

With regard to this clonotype: At one end, the junction sequence differs from germline, possibly due to a read error. The chain employs TRBV6-1 and TRBJ2-3; D gene uncertain. The CDR3 length is 15 residues. The germline CDR1 and CDR2 sequences are MNHNS and SASEGT. The CDR3 DNA sequence: TGTGCGAGCAGCGAGTTACGAAGCGTTACAGATACGCAGTATTTT. Protein: CASSELRSVTDTQYF.

The chain links TRBV7-6 to TRBJ1-1; perhaps TRBD1 as D (5 bases). Trimming removed 4 bases from V and 1 base from J, with 13 bases in between. Germline CDR1 and CDR2: SGHVS and FNYEAQ. The CDR3 contains 15 residues. Here the CDR3 DNA reads TGTGCCAGCAGCTCACCTCAGGGCGGGAACACTGAAGCTTTCTTT. Its protein is CASSSPQGGNTEAFF.

For this clonotype: This may come from a read error, since a much larger clone is one base off. This chain links TRBV6-5 with TRBJ1-1, with 7 bases lining up with TRBD1. The CDR3 has 18 amino acids. CDR1 MNHEY and CDR2 SVGAGI come from the germline V gene. Trimming removed 2 bases from V and 2 bases from J; junction bases left unmatched: 14. The CDR3 nucleotides read TGTGCCAGCAGTTACGATGGCAAGGCAGGGGGTCTAAACACTGAAGCTTTCTTT. This codes for CASSYDGKAGGLNTEAFF.

The V and J genes are TRBV6-5 and TRBJ2-5, with D tentatively TRBD2 (7 bases). CDR1 MNHEY and CDR2 SVGAGI come from the germline V gene. The V end was cut by 2 bases, the J end by 5 bases, with 18 bases between. CDR3 length equals 16 residues. The CDR3 protein is CASSYPLGEGDETQYF. The DNA for the CDR3 is TGTGCCAGCAGTTACCCGCTCGGGGAGGGGGACGAGACCCAGTACTTC.

Turning to this clonotype: At one of its ends the junction is not consistent with the germline gene, which may arise from a read error. V and J are TRBV11-3 and TRBJ2-1, with D possibly being TRBD2 (6 bases). Germline V gene lookup returns CDR1 SGHNT and CDR2 YENEEA. The CDR3 runs 15 residues. CDR3 amino acids: CASSLWGISGGKQLF. The CDR3 nucleotides read TGTGCCAGCAGCTTATGGGGGATTAGCGGCGGCAAGCAGCTCTTC. Filled out from reference TRBV11-3 and TRBJ2-1, the complete variable domain reads EAGVVQSPRYKIIEKKQPVAFWCNPISGHNTLYWYLQNLGQGPELLIRYENEEAVDDSQLPKDRFSAERLKGVDSTLKIQPAELGDSAVYLCASSLWGISGGKQLFGPGTRLTVL.

About this clonotype itself: At one end, the junction sequence differs from germline, possibly due to a read error. This chain uses TRBV11-1 with TRBJ2-1, with 10 bases matching TRBD1. The CDR3 totals 14 residues. Germline assignment: CDR1 SGHAT and CDR2 FQDESV (reference sequence). The CDR3 DNA is TGCGCCAGCAGCAGAGACAGGGGGCCTTGTGAGCAGTTCTTC. It codes for CASSRDRGPCEQFF.

The chain uses TRBV4-2 and TRBJ2-5; 8 nucleotides line up with TRBD2. Trimming at V came to 7 bases and at J to 5 bases, leaving 15 bases not matched to a gene. The V gene's germline CDR1 is LGHNA and CDR2 YNFKEQ. The CDR3 is 16 amino acids. In nucleotides, the CDR3 is TGTGCCAGCAACCAGGTTAGCGGGACCTCCTGGGAGACCCAGTACTTC. It translates to CASNQVSGTSWETQYF.

Sample share makes this clonotype medium-sized (0.01 to 0.1%). The rearrangement uses TRBV6-6 and TRBJ2-5; 11 bases agree with TRBD2. Germline trimming cut 10 bases from V and 4 bases from J; bases unmatched to any gene: 2. This CDR3 is 12 amino acids long. Per germline, CDR1 MNHNY and CDR2 SVGAGI (reference sequence). CDR3 DNA sequence: TGTGCCACCGGACTAGCGGGAGAGACCCAGTACTTC. It codes for CATGLAGETQYF.

As for this clonotype: The junction does not match germline at one end; this may be a read error. The chain recombines TRBV12-3 or TRBV12-4 with TRBJ1-1, with D possibly matching TRBD1 (5 bases). This CDR3 spans 15 amino acids. CDR3: CACSHLRVANTEAFF. CDR3 bases: TGTGCCTGCAGTCACCTCAGGGTCGCGAACACTGAAGCTTTCTTT.

Comment on this clonotype: This CDR3 is missing its conserved last phenylalanine or tryptophan, likely due to a read error. The chain combines TRBV5-4 with TRBJ2-1, with TRBD2 identical over 13 bases. Germline CDR1 is SGHNT and CDR2 is YYREEE (reference sequence). The CDR3 has 16 amino acids. The CDR3 reads CASSSRTSGSYSEQFS. The CDR3 DNA sequence: TGTGCCAGCAGCTCGCGGACTAGCGGGAGTTACAGTGAGCAGTTCTCC.